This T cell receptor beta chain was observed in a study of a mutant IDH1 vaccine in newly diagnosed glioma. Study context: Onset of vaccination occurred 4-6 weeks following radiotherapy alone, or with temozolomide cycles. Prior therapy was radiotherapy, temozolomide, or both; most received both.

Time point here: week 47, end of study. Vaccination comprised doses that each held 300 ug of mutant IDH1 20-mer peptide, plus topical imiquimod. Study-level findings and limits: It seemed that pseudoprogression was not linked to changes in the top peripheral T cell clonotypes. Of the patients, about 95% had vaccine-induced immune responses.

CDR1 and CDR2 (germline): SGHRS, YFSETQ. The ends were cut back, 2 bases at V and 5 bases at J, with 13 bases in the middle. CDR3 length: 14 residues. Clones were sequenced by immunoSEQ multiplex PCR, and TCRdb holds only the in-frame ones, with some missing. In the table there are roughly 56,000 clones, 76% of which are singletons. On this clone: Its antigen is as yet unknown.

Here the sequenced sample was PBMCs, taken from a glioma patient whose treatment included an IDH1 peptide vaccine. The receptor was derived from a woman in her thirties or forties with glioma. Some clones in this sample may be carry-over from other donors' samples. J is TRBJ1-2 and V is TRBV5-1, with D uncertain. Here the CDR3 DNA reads TGCGCCAGCAGCTTAGACACGAGTCCATATGGCTACACCTTC. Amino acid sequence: CASSLDTSPYGYTF.